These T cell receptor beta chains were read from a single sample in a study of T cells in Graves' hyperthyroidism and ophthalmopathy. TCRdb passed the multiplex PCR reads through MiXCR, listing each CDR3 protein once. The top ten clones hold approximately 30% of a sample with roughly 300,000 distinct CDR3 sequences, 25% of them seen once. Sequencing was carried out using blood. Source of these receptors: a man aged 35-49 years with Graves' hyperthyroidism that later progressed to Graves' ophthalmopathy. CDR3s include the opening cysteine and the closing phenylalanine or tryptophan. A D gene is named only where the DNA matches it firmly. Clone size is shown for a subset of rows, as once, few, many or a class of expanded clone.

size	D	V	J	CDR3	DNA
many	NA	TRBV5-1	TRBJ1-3	CASSLEQNTGNTIYF	TGCGCCAGCAGCTTGGAGCAGAATACTGGAAACACCATATATTTT
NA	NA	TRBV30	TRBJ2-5	CAWSTAGETQYF	TGTGCCTGGAGTACGGCCGGGGAGACCCAGTACTTC
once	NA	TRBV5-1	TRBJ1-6	CASSSASSFPHSPLHF	TGCGCCAGCAGCTCGGCCAGCTCCTTCCCCCATTCACCCCTCCACTTT
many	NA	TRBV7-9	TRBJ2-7	CASSLTGSSGEQYF	TGTGCCAGCAGCTTAACAGGGAGTAGTGGCGAGCAGTACTTC
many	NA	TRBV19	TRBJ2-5	CASSMSGSQETQYF	TGTGCCAGTAGTATGTCAGGATCACAAGAGACCCAGTACTTC
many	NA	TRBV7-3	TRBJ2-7	CASKPGLYEQYF	TGTGCCAGCAAACCCGGCCTCTACGAGCAGTACTTC
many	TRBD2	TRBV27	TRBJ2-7	CASLRSGLAAPYEQYF	TGTGCCAGTCTCCGATCGGGCCTAGCGGCTCCCTACGAGCAGTACTTC
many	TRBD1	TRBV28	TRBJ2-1	CASSLTAGQGRYNEQFF	TGTGCCAGCAGTTTAACCGCGGGACAGGGTCGTTACAATGAGCAGTTCTTC
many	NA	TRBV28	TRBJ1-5	CASLGVPSNQPQHF	TGTGCCAGCTTAGGGGTTCCCAGCAATCAGCCCCAGCATTTT
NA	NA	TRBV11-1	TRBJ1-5	CASSLTGLEGYSNQPQHF	TGTGCCAGCAGCTTAACTGGGCTCGAGGGTTATAGCAATCAGCCCCAGCATTTT
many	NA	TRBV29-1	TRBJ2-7	CSVEVRDGEQYF	TGCAGCGTTGAAGTTCGGGACGGCGAGCAGTACTTC
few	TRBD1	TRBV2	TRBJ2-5	CASTSDRAQETQYF	TGTGCCAGCACTTCGGACAGGGCTCAAGAGACCCAGTACTTC
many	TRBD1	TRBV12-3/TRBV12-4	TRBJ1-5	CASSPGTGALYSNQPQHF	TGTGCCAGCAGTCCGGGGACAGGGGCGTTGTATAGCAATCAGCCCCAGCATTTT
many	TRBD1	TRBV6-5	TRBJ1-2	CASSYPRDRDGYTF	TGTGCCAGCAGTTACCCCCGAGACAGGGATGGCTACACCTTC
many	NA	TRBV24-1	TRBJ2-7	CATSSSGDNSYEQYF	TGTGCCACCAGTTCGTCCGGGGATAACTCCTACGAGCAGTACTTC
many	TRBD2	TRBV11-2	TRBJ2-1	CASSLDGSGISYNEQFF	TGTGCCAGCAGCTTAGATGGGAGCGGGATCTCCTACAATGAGCAGTTCTTC
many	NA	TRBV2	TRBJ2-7	CASRSSLRYEQYF	TGTGCCAGCAGGTCCAGCCTCCGGTACGAGCAGTACTTC
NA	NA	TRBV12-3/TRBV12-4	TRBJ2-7	CASSLERDSEQYF	TGTGCCAGCAGTTTGGAACGGGATTCCGAGCAGTACTTC
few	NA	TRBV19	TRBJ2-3	CASSIGAASTDTQYF	TGTGCCAGTAGTATAGGTGCGGCTAGCACAGATACGCAGTATTTT
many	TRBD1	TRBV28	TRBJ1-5	CASRRDSRDQPQHF	TGTGCCAGCAGAAGGGACAGCAGAGATCAGCCCCAGCATTTT
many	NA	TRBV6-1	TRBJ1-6	CASSDQGYNSPLHF	TGTGCCAGCAGTGACCAGGGGTATAATTCACCCCTCCACTTT
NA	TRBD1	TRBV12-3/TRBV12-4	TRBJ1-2	CASSLVAGGLHGYTF	TGTGCCAGCAGTTTAGTGGCAGGGGGCCTCCATGGCTACACCTTC
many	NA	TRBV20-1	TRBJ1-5	CSAEIAPQPQHF	TGCAGTGCCGAGATCGCACCCCAGCCCCAGCATTTT
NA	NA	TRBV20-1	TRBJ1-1	CSAKLASAEAFF	TGCAGTGCTAAATTGGCAAGTGCTGAAGCTTTCTTT
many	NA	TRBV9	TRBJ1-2	CASSPFFVGYTF	TGTGCCAGCAGCCCCTTTTTTGTTGGCTACACCTTC
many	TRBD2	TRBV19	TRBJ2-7	CASSKPNLAGGTYEQYF	TGTGCCAGTAGTAAGCCAAATCTAGCGGGAGGAACCTACGAGCAGTACTTC
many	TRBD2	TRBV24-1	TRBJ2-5	CATSAPAGQETQYF	TGTGCCACCAGTGCTCCAGCGGGACAAGAGACCCAGTACTTC
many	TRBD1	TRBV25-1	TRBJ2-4	CASSGQGENIQYF	TGTGCCAGCAGTGGACAGGGGGAAAACATTCAGTACTTC
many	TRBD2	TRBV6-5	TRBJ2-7	CASTTGGLAGVEQYF	TGTGCCAGCACCACAGGGGGACTAGCGGGAGTCGAGCAGTACTTC
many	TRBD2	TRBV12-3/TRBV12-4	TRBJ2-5	CASSSGRGETQYF	TGTGCCAGCAGTAGCGGGAGAGGAGAGACCCAGTACTTC
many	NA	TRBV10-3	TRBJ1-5	CAISDGKQYQPQHF	TGTGCCATCAGTGACGGGAAGCAATATCAGCCCCAGCATTTT
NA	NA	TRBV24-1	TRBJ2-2	CTSSLAGELFF	TGTACCAGCAGTTTGGCCGGGGAGCTGTTTTTT
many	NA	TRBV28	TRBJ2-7	CASSPPGASYEQYF	TGTGCCAGCAGTCCTCCCGGGGCTTCGTACGAGCAGTACTTC
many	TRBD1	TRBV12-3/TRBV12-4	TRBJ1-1	CASSLVRTGVGSTEAFF	TGTGCCAGCAGTTTGGTGCGGACAGGGGTGGGGAGCACTGAAGCTTTCTTT
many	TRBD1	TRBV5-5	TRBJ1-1	CASSLATYRGNTEAFF	TGTGCCAGCAGCTTGGCCACCTACAGGGGGAACACTGAAGCTTTCTTT
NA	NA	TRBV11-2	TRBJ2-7	CASSLLTENYEQYF	TGTGCCAGCAGCTTACTCACAGAGAACTACGAGCAGTACTTC
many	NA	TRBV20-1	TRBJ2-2	CSARDPRTQTGELFF	TGCAGTGCTAGAGACCCGCGGACCCAAACCGGGGAGCTGTTTTTT
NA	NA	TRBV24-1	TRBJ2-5	CATSEPDSGPWYQETQYF	TGTGCCACCAGTGAACCCGACTCGGGACCGTGGTACCAAGAGACCCAGTACTTC
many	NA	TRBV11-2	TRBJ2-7	CASSPPMGGPNEQYF	TGTGCCAGCAGCCCCCCAATGGGGGGTCCAAACGAGCAGTACTTC
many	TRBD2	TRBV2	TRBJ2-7	CASRAGGPPSSYEQYF	TGTGCCAGCAGGGCGGGAGGGCCCCCAAGCTCCTACGAGCAGTACTTC
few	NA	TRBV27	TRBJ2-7	CASSLHYSPIYEQYF	TGTGCCAGCAGTTTACATTACTCCCCGATTTACGAGCAGTACTTC
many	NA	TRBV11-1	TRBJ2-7	CASTDPGHSYEQYF	TGTGCCAGCACCGATCCGGGACACTCCTACGAGCAGTACTTC
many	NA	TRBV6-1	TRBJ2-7	CASSEAPLTYEQYF	TGTGCCAGCAGTGAAGCTCCGCTCACCTACGAGCAGTACTTC